The clone carrying this TCR beta chain was observed a few times. Original analysis: Researchers report that nucleated cell counts were estimated from reference gene primer amplification. Only in-frame clones appear in the TCRdb table, and some are missing; sequencing was by immunoSEQ multiplex PCR. V, J and clone size are taken as reported in that table, and D and trimming were inferred from the DNA itself. The sample contains some 88,000 clones, less than 90% of which appear only once. The sample originates from a study of blood T cell repertoires in COVID-19. Overall study context: COVID-19 samples collected from the United States, Italy and Spain covered acute and convalescent phases. PBMCs, B-cell-depleted T cells, or T cells provided the cDNA or gDNA that made up the material.

This CDR3 region has 13 residues. Between the trimmed V and J ends, which lost 4 bases and 11 bases, there was a span of 14 bases. In germline, CDR1 is SNHLY, CDR2 FYNNEI. Sequenced input: peripheral blood. The rearrangement uses TRBV2 and TRBJ1-4; D not certain. This clonotype was sampled from a man aged 60 to 69 with acute or convalescent COVID-19. The CDR3 region is CASSVGGSEKLFF. CDR3 bases: TGTGCCAGCAGTGTAGGCGGGTCTGAGAAACTGTTTTTT.